This TCR beta chain is from a study of cytomegalovirus exposure and HLA in healthy donors. Points on this clone: Its antigen is as yet unknown.

Despite likely unrecorded immune exposures, the donors were nominally healthy at the time of sampling. Findings and caveats of the study: Later on, analysis showed that most CMV-associated TCR beta chains appeared to be HLA-restricted. Within the data, a cluster of highly shared sequence variants was likely a sequencing artifact.

CDR3 length: 13 residues. Germline V gene data show CDR1 as MRHNA and CDR2 as SNTAGT. The ends were cut back, 6 bases at V and 5 bases at J, with 13 bases in the middle. PCR involved 60 Vbeta and 13 Jbeta primers. How the authors handled the data: Tens of millions of unique TCR beta chains, some 11 million shared, were counted in a later analysis. The repertoire was sequenced with immunoSEQ multiplex PCR; TCRdb's copy has only in-frame clones and lacks some. V and J calls and clone size are copied from that table; D and trimming were computed from the DNA. The sample has roughly 120,000 clones; 82% are singletons.

The TCR originated in a woman aged 18-35 years in good health and CMV-seronegative. Sequencing was performed on PBMCs. J is TRBJ1-1 and V is TRBV6-4; TRBD1 is a possible D gene (5 bases). The CDR3 here is CASRAQGGTEAFF. The CDR3 DNA reads as TGTGCCAGCAGAGCCCAGGGAGGAACTGAAGCTTTCTTT.